The TCR beta chain described here comes from a study of control samples from healthy donors and cancer patients. CDR3 size: 16 residues. Trimming cost V 3 bases and J 4 bases; bases outside gene matches: 11. Germline loops: CDR1 SGHRS, CDR2 YFSETQ. Measured with immunoSEQ multiplex PCR; TCRdb has only the in-frame clones, and not every one. Among about 80,000 clones listed, more than 70% were seen once. This receptor was identified in a woman aged 45-59 years in good health. The chain joins TRBV5-1 to TRBJ1-1, with 8 bases aligning to TRBD1. The specimen sequenced was blood. CDR3 residues: CASSSPGGTGATEAFF. The CDR3, as DNA: TGCGCCAGCAGCTCCCCGGGCGGGACAGGAGCCACTGAAGCTTTCTTT.